This is a list of T cell receptor beta chains from one sample in a study of T-cell memory formation after mild COVID-19. TCRdb re-called the 5' RACE reads with MiXCR, one entry per CDR3 protein. The profile covers more than 110,000 distinct CDR3 sequences, with more than 13% appearing a single time and about 29% taken by the ten largest. Sequenced material: PBMCs or a T cell subset sorted from them (not recorded which). The receptors derive from an adult woman who had mild COVID-19 (a few samples of this study predate the infection). Cell type and time point are not known. CDR3s include the opening cysteine and the closing phenylalanine or tryptophan. The D gene is left open where the match is weak. The size entry is marked missing in some rows and otherwise reads once, few, many or a size class.

>-|-|TRBJ2-1|TRBV7-6
TGTGCCAGCAGCTTAGCTGCGGGGCGCGTTAATGAGCAGTTCTTC
CASSLAAGRVNEQFF
>few|TRBD2|TRBJ2-3|TRBV27
TGTGCCAGCGGTGTAAGCGGGAGGGCCGTTGATACGCAGTATTTT
CASGVSGRAVDTQYF
>-|-|TRBJ2-7|TRBV6-1
TGTGCCAGCAGTGAATGGCAGGTCTACGAGCAGTACTTC
CASSEWQVYEQYF
>many|TRBD2|TRBJ2-1|TRBV11-2
TGTGCCAGCAGCTTCGGACTAGCGGGGGCTTGGATCTGGGATGAGCAGTTCTTC
CASSFGLAGAWIWDEQFF
>-|TRBD1|TRBJ1-1|TRBV5-1
TGCGCCAGCAGCTTGGGACAGGGGGGGTCGAACACTGAAGCTTTCTTT
CASSLGQGGSNTEAFF
>few|TRBD2|TRBJ2-1|TRBV7-9
TGTGCCAGCAGACTAGCGGGAAACAATGAGCAGTTCTTC
CASRLAGNNEQFF
>-|TRBD1|TRBJ2-5|TRBV9
TGTGCCAGCAGCGTAGGACGAGGGACAGGGAGCGAAGAGACCCAGTACTTC
CASSVGRGTGSEETQYF
>-|TRBD2|TRBJ2-1|TRBV27
TGTGCCAGCAGTCACGGGACTAAAACCTACAATGAGCAGTTCTTC
CASSHGTKTYNEQFF
>few|TRBD2|TRBJ2-7|TRBV10-3
TGTGCCATCAGTGAGTCGGTCCCAGCGGGAAACGAGCAGTACTTC
CAISESVPAGNEQYF
>few|TRBD2|TRBJ2-2|TRBV4-1
TGCGCCAGCAGCCAAGATGGGGGGGTCGGCACCGGGGAGCTGTTTTTT
CASSQDGGVGTGELFF
>-|TRBD2|TRBJ2-7|TRBV4-1
TGCGCCAGCAGCCAAGGAAAGACTAGCGGGAGTCTCGAGCAGTACTTC
CASSQGKTSGSLEQYF
>many|-|TRBJ1-1|TRBV19
TGTGCCAGTAGTACCCCTATCGACAGCGTGAACACTGAAGCTTTCTTT
CASSTPIDSVNTEAFF
>-|TRBD2|TRBJ2-5|TRBV7-6
TGTGCCAGCAGTACAGCTCGCGGGGGGGCAGAGGAGACCCAGTACTTC
CASSTARGGAEETQYF
>-|-|TRBJ2-2|TRBV20-1
TGCAGTGCTGGATTCCGGGACACATACACCGGGGAGCTGTTTTTT
CSAGFRDTYTGELFF
>few|-|TRBJ2-1|TRBV4-1
TGCGCCAGCAGCTCCGATGGGGAAGGGGAGAATGAGCAGTTCTTC
CASSSDGEGENEQFF
>few|-|TRBJ1-1|TRBV4-1
TGCGCCAGCAGCCGATACCCCAGTATGGTTGAAGCTTTCTTT
CASSRYPSMVEAFF
>-|-|TRBJ2-3|TRBV5-4
TGTGCCAGCAGCTCACACGGGCCCTCCACAGATACGCAGTATTTT
CASSSHGPSTDTQYF
>-|TRBD2|TRBJ2-1|TRBV5-1
TGCGCCAGCAGTCAACGGGAGGCCCCCTACAATGAGCAGTTCTTC
CASSQREAPYNEQFF
>few|-|TRBJ1-1|TRBV20-1
TGCAGTGCTATCCGGGACCTCCGAACCGGCACTGAAGCTTTCTTT
CSAIRDLRTGTEAFF
>-|-|TRBJ2-5|TRBV6-2/TRBV6-3
TGTGCCAGCAGCCCCGACGGCTATGCGGGGACCCAGTACTTC
CASSPDGYAGTQYF
>-|-|TRBJ1-1|TRBV9
TGTGCCAGCAGCGTAGCTGAGGGTCCCAGCGCTGAAGCTTTCTTT
CASSVAEGPSAEAFF
>-|-|TRBJ1-5|TRBV24-1
TGTGCCACCAGTGCCGGAGGCGGGAGCAATCAGCCCCAGCATTTT
CATSAGGGSNQPQHF
>many|-|TRBJ2-5|TRBV11-2
TGTGCCAGCAGCTTACCGTCTTCTCAAGAGACCCAGTACTTC
CASSLPSSQETQYF
>-|TRBD2|TRBJ2-5|TRBV6-1
TGTGCCAGCAGTACATCCTCTAGGACTAGCGGGAGGCAGACCCAGTACTTC
CASSTSSRTSGRQTQYF
>few|-|TRBJ1-1|TRBV7-9
TGTGCCAGCAGCTTAGTGCGGTTCACTGAAGCTTTCTTT
CASSLVRFTEAFF
>-|TRBD1|TRBJ1-1|TRBV9
TGTGCCAGCAGCTTCCAGGACAGGGGGCCGGCTGAAGCTTTCTTT
CASSFQDRGPAEAFF
>-|TRBD1|TRBJ2-1|TRBV5-1
TGCGCCAGCAGCTGGGGGACAGCCAGCTCCTACAATGAGCAGTTCTTC
CASSWGTASSYNEQFF
>few|TRBD2|TRBJ2-5|TRBV6-5
TGTGCCAGCAGTAAACTAGCGGGAGGGCTGGAGACCCAGTACTTC
CASSKLAGGLETQYF
>-|-|TRBJ2-7|TRBV5-1
TGCGCCAGCAGCGCCCGGGACGGATACTACGAGCAGTACTTC
CASSARDGYYEQYF
>-|-|TRBJ2-7|TRBV29-1
TGCAGCGTTGAAGAGGCGCAGGGCCCCTACGAGCAGTACTTC
CSVEEAQGPYEQYF
>few|TRBD2|TRBJ2-7|TRBV3-1
TGTGCCAGCAGCCTCTCGACGGGGGGATGGGACCACGAGCAGTACTTC
CASSLSTGGWDHEQYF
>-|-|TRBJ2-1|TRBV7-8
TGTGCCAGCAGCTTAGAGGGCACAGGGTTCCACAATGAGCAGTTCTTC
CASSLEGTGFHNEQFF
>many|-|TRBJ2-7|TRBV7-9
TGTGCCAGCAGCCAGACCACAGGGCTGTTGGACGAGCAGTACTTC
CASSQTTGLLDEQYF
>few|TRBD2|TRBJ2-7|TRBV18
TGTGCCAGCTCACCTGGCGGGAGGGCCCTCTACGAGCAGTACTTC
CASSPGGRALYEQYF
>-|-|TRBJ2-2|TRBV7-9
TGTGCCAGCAGCTTAGCCGCACAGGCCACCGGGGAGCTGTTTTTT
CASSLAAQATGELFF
>many|-|TRBJ2-1|TRBV10-3
TGTGCCACCGCCGGTAGTAGCGGATACAATGAGCAGTTCTTC
CATAGSSGYNEQFF
>-|TRBD2|TRBJ2-6|TRBV2
TGTGCCAGCAGTGAACATTCCGGACTAGCGGGAGCTTCTGGGGCCAACGTCCTGACTTTC
CASSEHSGLAGASGANVLTF
>many|TRBD2|TRBJ2-3|TRBV20-1
TGCAGTGCAGAAAGGCGGGGGGGCACAGATACGCAGTATTTT
CSAERRGGTDTQYF
>-|TRBD1|TRBJ2-7|TRBV10-1
TGCGCCAGCAGTGGAGAGGGACAGGGTGACGAGCAGTACTTC
CASSGEGQGDEQYF
>few|-|TRBJ1-1|TRBV7-9
TGTGCCAGCAACACCAGGGGCCTGAACACTGAAGCTTTCTTT
CASNTRGLNTEAFF
>-|TRBD1|TRBJ2-7|TRBV15
TGTGCCACCAGCCTGGACAGGGGCTCCTACGAGCAGTACTTC
CATSLDRGSYEQYF
>few|-|TRBJ1-1|TRBV4-1
TGCGCCAGCAGCGGGCGGTATGGGATCCTAAACACTGAAGCTTTCTTT
CASSGRYGILNTEAFF